One sample yielded the 7 T cell receptor beta chains listed below, sequenced in a study of blood T cells in healthy people across ages. The authors ran a second PCR of roughly 6 to 12 cycles using a sample-barcoded 5' primer and a J-beta primer mix. In TCRdb, the 5' RACE reads were re-called with MiXCR into one record per CDR3 protein. The data contain 1,500,000 or so distinct CDR3 sequences, roughly 43% of them singletons. The sample comprised blood. The receptors were gathered from a woman aged 18-30 years in good health.

The rearrangement joins TRBV11-2 to TRBJ2-1; D is possibly TRBD2 (7 bases). The J call could be wrong; TRBJ2-7 is a better fit for the DNA end. CDR1 and CDR2 from the germline V gene are SGHAT and FQNNGV. The CDR3 contains 16 residues. The CDR3 coding sequence is TGTGCCAGCAGCTTCGGGGGGCCCTACTCCTACAATGAGCAGTACTTC. This encodes CASSFGGPYSYNEQYF.

This clonotype was seen a handful of times. The rearrangement joins TRBV18 to TRBJ2-1; no definite D call. The CDR3 sequence is 14 residues long. CDR1 and CDR2 (germline): KGHSH, LQKENI. Trimming shortened V by 3 bases and J by 1 base, and 7 bases separated the two germline ends. The DNA for the CDR3 is TGTGCCAGCTCACCTCAGCGTTCCTACAATGAGCAGTTCTTC. This translates into CASSPQRSYNEQFF.

There are a few counts of this clonotype. The chain uses TRBV3-1 and TRBJ2-1; a possible D gene is TRBD2 (6 bases). The CDR3 covers 18 residues. Germline CDR1 and CDR2: LGHDT and YNNKEL (reference sequence). The V end lost 4 bases, the J end lost 3 bases, and 22 bases lay between the germline ends. The chain's CDR3 is CASSLGWRDLLLYNEQFF. The CDR3 region has the DNA TGTGCCAGCAGCCTCGGTTGGCGGGACCTTTTACTCTACAATGAGCAGTTCTTC.

The gene calls are TRBV28 and TRBJ2-5, with D possibly matching TRBD1 (5 bases). Trimming removed 4 bases from V and 2 bases from J, with 8 bases in between. The CDR3 is 13 residues long. Germline V gene sequence: CDR1 MDHEN, CDR2 SYDVKM. The CDR3 DNA reads as TGTGCCAGCAGTTGGAGACAGCAAGAGACCCAGTACTTC. This codes for CASSWRQQETQYF.

A few counts support this clonotype. V and J are TRBV11-3 and TRBJ2-7; 7 bases align to TRBD1. The J call may be faulty, since TRBJ2-5 better matches the DNA end. Per the germline V gene, CDR1 is SGHNT and CDR2 is YENEEA. The CDR3 extends over 15 amino acids. CDR3 sequence (DNA): TGTGCCAGCAGCTCTGGCAGGGGGAATGAGAAGACCCAGTACTTC. Encoded protein: CASSSGRGNEKTQYF.

The chain couples TRBV28 to TRBJ2-1; 9 nucleotides match TRBD2. The junction had 6 bases not matched to a gene; V was cut back by 6 bases and J by 3 bases. The length of the CDR3 is 15 residues. Germline V gives CDR1 MDHEN, CDR2 SYDVKM. CDR3 sequence (DNA): TGTGCCAGCAGACCGACTAGCGGCTACTACAATGAGCAGTTCTTC. Amino acid sequence: CASRPTSGYYNEQFF.

This chain connects TRBV12-3 or TRBV12-4 to TRBJ2-1, with a tentative D call TRBD2 (6 bases). The CDR3 consists of 13 residues. The V and J ends lost 2 bases and 9 bases respectively, with 11 bases between them. CDR3 DNA: TGTGCCAGCAGTTTACTACTAGCTGGTGAGCAGTTCTTC. Its translation: CASSLLLAGEQFF.